A single sample is the source of the 22 T cell receptor beta chains below, sequenced in a study of T cell responses to AZD1222 COVID-19 vaccine. This table comes from immunoSEQ multiplex PCR, and its TCRdb copy is limited to in-frame clones, with some not included. The table includes about 150,000 clones, 88% detected once. The input for sequencing was peripheral blood, taken on day 0 of AZD1222 vaccination. The receptors derive from an adult in good health.

The chain has TRBV6-1 and TRBJ2-6, with D hard to call. This CDR3 region has 13 residues. Germline CDR1 is MNHNS and CDR2 is SASEGT. The V gene lost 7 bases and the J gene lost 1 base, with 5 bases spanning the gap. The CDR3 loop is CASTRSGANVLTF. The CDR3 DNA is TGTGCCAGCACCCGATCTGGGGCCAACGTCCTGACTTTC.

The CDR3 protein is CASSIYGLAPEAFF. For the CDR3, the DNA is TGTGCCAGTAGTATCTATGGCCTCGCCCCTGAAGCTTTCTTT. The V call is TRBV19, the J call TRBJ1-1; D is unresolved. The germline V and J ends were trimmed by 3 bases and 6 bases, with 14 bases remaining between them. Germline V gene lookup returns CDR1 LNHDA and CDR2 SQIVND (reference sequence). The CDR3 runs to 14 residues.

This clone is a singleton in its sample. The same CDR3 is also encoded by other DNA sequences in this sample. The chain joins TRBV30 to TRBJ1-3; no clear D. CDR3 length: 11 residues. CDR1 and CDR2 (germline): GTSNPN, SVGIG (reference sequence). The germline V and J ends were trimmed by 2 bases and 4 bases, with 3 bases remaining between them. CDR3 in amino acids: CAWSPGNTIYF. Written as DNA, the CDR3 is TGTGCCTGGAGTCCAGGAAACACCATATATTTT.

CDR3 sequence reads: CASSQVWDRRGTEAFF. CDR3 in DNA: TGCGCCAGCAGCCAAGTTTGGGACAGGAGGGGGACTGAAGCTTTCTTT. The chain employs TRBV4-1 and TRBJ1-1; 8 positions match TRBD1. The V gene end was trimmed by 1 base and the J gene end by 5 bases; junction bases not matched to a gene: 9. This CDR3 comprises 16 residues. Germline CDR1 is MGHRA and CDR2 is YSYEKL.

The genes are TRBV7-8 and TRBJ1-1; no definite D call. Trimming stripped 5 bases from V and 6 bases from J, with 10 bases between. CDR3 length: 12 residues. Germline assignment: CDR1 SGHVS and CDR2 FQNEAQ. In DNA form, the CDR3 reads TGTGCCAGCAGCCCTACAGTGGCTGAAGCTTTCTTT. It encodes CASSPTVAEAFF.

J is TRBJ2-7 and V is TRBV28, with 10 nucleotides matching TRBD1. Germline CDR1 reads MDHEN; CDR2 reads SYDVKM. Trimming at V came to 5 bases and at J to 1 base, leaving 2 bases not matched to a gene. The CDR3 runs 14 residues. CDR3 in DNA: TGTGCCAGCAGTAGGGACAGGGGATCCTACGAGCAGTACTTC. Amino acid sequence: CASSRDRGSYEQYF. The whole variable domain, filled in from reference TRBV28 and TRBJ2-7, reads DVKVTQSSRYLVKRTGEKVFLECVQDMDHENMFWYRQDPGLGLRLIYFSYDVKMKEKGDIPEGYSVSREKKERFSLILESASTNQTSMYLCASSRDRGSYEQYFGPGTRLTVT.

The chain carries TRBV19 and TRBJ2-3; 10 nucleotides align to TRBD1. The CDR3 extends over 17 amino acids. V trimming: 5 bases; J trimming: 1 base; junction bases outside the gene matches: 9. Germline CDR1 reads LNHDA; CDR2 reads SQIVND (reference sequence). As DNA, the CDR3 is TGTGCCAGTAGTTCGCGCACCGGGACAGGGGGCACAGATACGCAGTATTTT. It encodes CASSSRTGTGGTDTQYF.

V gene TRBV27 combines with J gene TRBJ1-2, with no clear D. Trimming removed 3 bases from V and 4 bases from J, with 0 bases in between. The CDR3 runs to 10 residues. Germline-derived CDR1 and CDR2 are MNHEY and SMNVEV (reference sequence). CDR3 region: CASSFYGYTF. The CDR3 region has the DNA TGTGCCAGCAGTTTCTATGGCTACACCTTC.

There are a few counts of this clone. This chain uses TRBV2 with TRBJ2-7; maybe TRBD1 (6 bases). The CDR3 totals 13 residues. The ends were cut back, 8 bases at V and 3 bases at J, with 14 bases in the middle. The germline V gene has CDR1 SNHLY and CDR2 FYNNEI. CDR3 in DNA: TGTGCCAGCGCCACAGGGAACCTCTACGAGCAGTACTTC. This gives the protein CASATGNLYEQYF.

The gene calls are TRBV28 and TRBJ2-7; 8 nucleotides agree with TRBD2. The CDR3 is made up of 13 amino acids. CDR1 is MDHEN and CDR2 is SYDVKM in the germline V gene. The V and J ends lost 11 bases and 1 base, in that order; junction bases with no gene match: 7. The CDR3 sequence: CAEGSGGSYEQYF. The CDR3 DNA sequence: TGTGCCGAGGGGTCGGGGGGGTCCTACGAGCAGTACTTC.

The chain has TRBV6-5 and TRBJ2-3; D might be TRBD2 (6 bases). Germline V gene sequence: CDR1 MNHEY, CDR2 SVGAGI. The CDR3 sequence is 13 residues long. Trimming stripped 4 bases from V and 3 bases from J, with 8 bases between. Written as DNA, the CDR3 is TGTGCCAGCAGTTCCGGGGGAACAGATACGCAGTATTTT. Translation: CASSSGGTDTQYF.

V is TRBV14 and J is TRBJ2-1; either TRBD1 or TRBD2 may fit D (6 bases each). This CDR3 is built from 16 residues. The germline CDR1 and CDR2 sequences are SGHDN and FVKESK. V gave up 3 bases and J gave up 0 bases, with 12 bases separating them. The CDR3 region is CASSQGGFRSYNEQFF. The CDR3 DNA reads TGTGCCAGCAGCCAGGGGGGCTTTCGCTCCTACAATGAGCAGTTCTTC.

This clone was seen only once. CDR3 nucleotides: TGTGCCAGCAGTTTCGGGGGCAGTGAAGCTTTCTTT. Translation gives CASSFGGSEAFF. This sequence joins TRBV12-3 or TRBV12-4 and TRBJ1-1; possibly TRBD1 for D (6 bases). V lost 3 bases and J 7 bases, leaving 9 bases between the germline ends. The CDR3 is made up of 12 amino acids.

CDR3 coding DNA: TGTGCCAGCAGCTTAGGAGGGAACGCGGACCAGTATTTT. Its protein product is CASSLGGNADQYF. The chain couples TRBV11-3 to TRBJ2-3; TRBD2 might be the D (5 bases). The CDR3 has 13 amino acids. V was shortened by 1 base and J by 12 bases, with 14 bases between the two germline ends. CDR1 is SGHNT, CDR2 YENEEA, per germline.

The chain links TRBV11-2 to TRBJ2-3; TRBD2 aligns across 10 bases. The germline CDR1 and CDR2 sequences are SGHAT and FQNNGV. V dropped 5 bases and J dropped 5; count of bases not matched to a gene: 10. The CDR3 contains 16 residues. The CDR3 here is CASSVPFLAGVDTQYF. In DNA, the CDR3 is TGTGCCAGCAGCGTACCCTTTCTAGCGGGGGTAGATACGCAGTATTTT.

The chain couples TRBV28 to TRBJ2-7; D might be TRBD1 or TRBD2, each matching 5 bases. Trimming left V 5 bases short and J 7 bases short, with 21 bases between. The CDR3 spans 15 residues. CDR1 MDHEN and CDR2 SYDVKM come from the germline V gene. The DNA of the CDR3 is TGTGCCAGCAGTGGGGGAGCAGCCATCTCAGCGGAGCAGTACTTC. Protein: CASSGGAAISAEQYF.

The sample holds a few counts of this clone. V is TRBV9 and J is TRBJ1-6, with D hard to call. Germline values: CDR1 SGDLS, CDR2 YYNGEE. The CDR3 sequence is 14 residues long. Trimming removed 4 bases from V and 9 bases from J, with 14 bases in between. CDR3 DNA sequence: TGTGCCAGCAGCACAAGGACGGGAAGTTCACCCCTCCACTTT. Protein: CASSTRTGSSPLHF. The whole variable domain, filled in from reference TRBV9 and TRBJ1-6, reads DSGVTQTPKHLITATGQRVTLRCSPRSGDLSVYWYQQSLDQGLQFLIQYYNGEERAKGNILERFSAQQFPDLHSELNLSSLELGDSALYFCASSTRTGSSPLHFGNGTRLTVT.

The sample holds a few counts of this clone. The rearrangement uses TRBV5-4 and TRBJ1-2; D gene ambiguous. CDR3 length: 14 amino acids. Germline-derived CDR1 and CDR2 are SGHNT and YYREEE (reference sequence). The germline V and J ends were trimmed by 0 bases and 0 bases, with 6 bases remaining between them. The DNA of the CDR3 is TGTGCCAGCAGCTTGGACAGAACTAACTATGGCTACACCTTC. Translation: CASSLDRTNYGYTF.

This clone was seen only a few times. This rearrangement joins TRBV5-5 to TRBJ1-4; D unresolved. Trimming stripped 1 base from V and 6 bases from J, with 10 bases between. The CDR3 sequence is 14 residues long. Germline CDR1 is SGHKS and CDR2 is YYEKEE (reference sequence). Here the CDR3 reads CASSLRGGDEKLFF. CDR3 bases: TGTGCCAGCAGCTTGCGAGGAGGAGATGAAAAACTGTTTTTT.

The chain uses TRBV5-1 and TRBJ1-2; 9 bases are shared with TRBD1. CDR1 SGHRS and CDR2 YFSETQ come from the germline V gene. J lost 4 bases, V lost 0 bases, and 10 bases had no gene match. The CDR3 covers 17 residues. As DNA, the CDR3 is TGCGCCAGCAGCTTGGTCGGGTCGGGACAGGGTACCTATGGCTACACCTTC. Its protein product is CASSLVGSGQGTYGYTF.

The CDR3, as DNA: TGTGCCAGCAGTTTTAGGGGTTCTGAAGCTTTCTTT. This gives the protein CASSFRGSEAFF. V usage is TRBV12-3 or TRBV12-4 and J usage is TRBJ1-1, with a tentative D call TRBD1 (5 bases). V gave up 3 bases and J gave up 6 bases, with 8 bases separating them. The CDR3 has 12 residues.

The CDR3 DNA sequence: TGTGCCAGCAGCTTAGATTTCGGGACAGGGGAATTTGGCGAGCAGTACTTC. Translation: CASSLDFGTGEFGEQYF. The chain is built from TRBV11-3 and TRBJ2-7; 10 positions match TRBD1. The CDR3 runs 17 residues. CDR1 is SGHNT, CDR2 YENEEA, per germline. J gave up 6 bases and V 0 bases, and 11 bases lay outside the gene matches.